This T cell receptor (beta chain) emerged from a study of cytomegalovirus exposure and HLA in healthy donors. Study background: Out of approximately 170 million T cells, an earlier analysis found some 120 million unique TCR beta sequences in total.

Study-level results: It was shown in a later analysis that HLA-associated TCR beta chains were more clonally expanded than other, equally common chains.

The CDR3 sequence is 13 residues long. Between the trimmed V and J ends, which lost 2 bases and 8 bases, there was a span of 9 bases. Germline loops: CDR1 MNHEY, CDR2 SMNVEV (reference sequence). Only a few counts were recorded for this clone. The antigen is undetermined. The study ran its PCR with 60 Vbeta and 13 Jbeta primers. TCRdb keeps only in-frame clones here, not all; method: immunoSEQ multiplex PCR. The table includes about 69,000 clones, around 74% detected once. This TCR came from a woman in her 30s in good health and CMV-seropositive. The material sequenced was PBMCs. The V gene is TRBV27, the J gene TRBJ1-4; D call uncertain. The CDR3 reads CASSLRLREKLFF. For the CDR3, the DNA is TGTGCCAGCAGTTTACGCCTTCGGGAAAAACTGTTTTTT. The variable domain in full, completed from reference TRBV27 and TRBJ1-4, reads EAQVTQNPRYLITVTGKKLTVTCSQNMNHEYMSWYRQDPGLGLRQIYYSMNVEVTDKGDVPEGYKVSRKEKRNFPLILESPSPNQTSLYFCASSLRLREKLFFGSGTQLSVL.